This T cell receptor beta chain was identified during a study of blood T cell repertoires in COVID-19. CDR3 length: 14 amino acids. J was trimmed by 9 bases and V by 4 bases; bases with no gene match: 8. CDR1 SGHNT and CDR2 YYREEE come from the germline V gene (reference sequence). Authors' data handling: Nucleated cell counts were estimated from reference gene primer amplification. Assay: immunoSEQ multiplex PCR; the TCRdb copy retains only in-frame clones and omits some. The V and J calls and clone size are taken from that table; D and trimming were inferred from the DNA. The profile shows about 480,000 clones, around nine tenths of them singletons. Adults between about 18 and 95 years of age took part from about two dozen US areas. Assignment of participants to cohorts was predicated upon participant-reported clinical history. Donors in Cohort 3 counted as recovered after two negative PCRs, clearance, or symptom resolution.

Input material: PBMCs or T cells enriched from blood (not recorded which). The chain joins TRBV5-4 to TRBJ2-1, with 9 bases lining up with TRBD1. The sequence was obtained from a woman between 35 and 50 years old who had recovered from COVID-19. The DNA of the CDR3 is TGTGCCAGCAGCCCCGACAGGGGGGGTGGTGAGCAGTTCTTC. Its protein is CASSPDRGGGEQFF.